Presented here are 10 T cell receptor beta chains from one specimen sequenced in a study of blood T cells in healthy people across ages. It was with a sample-barcoded 5' primer and a J-beta primer mix that a second PCR of about 7 to 12 cycles was run. Each CDR3 protein is one row after TCRdb ran MiXCR on the 5' RACE reads. The table has approximately 760,000 distinct CDR3 sequences, more than 20% seen once. The data also belong to a second study, concerning T cells of mothers and their children.

Input material: blood. Receptors were obtained from a boy aged 5-17 years in good health.

This clonotype was observed a few times. V and J are TRBV12-3 or TRBV12-4 and TRBJ2-2; maybe TRBD1 (6 bases). Trimming removed 5 bases at V and 0 bases at J, with 13 bases between. CDR3 length: 16 amino acids. In nucleotides, the CDR3 is TGTGCCAGCAGTCCACGGGACACTTCGAACACCGGGGAGCTGTTTTTT. Protein: CASSPRDTSNTGELFF.

The rearrangement joins TRBV29-1 to TRBJ2-3; no definite D call. CDR1 SQVTM and CDR2 ANQGSEA come from the germline V gene. V lost 5 bases and J 4 bases, leaving 4 bases between the germline ends. CDR3 length: 10 amino acids. DNA of the CDR3: TGCAGCGTTAGCCCAGATACGCAGTATTTT. It codes for CSVSPDTQYF.

The V call is TRBV20-1, the J call TRBJ2-5, with D possibly matching TRBD1 (6 bases). CDR1 and CDR2 (germline): DFQATT, SNEGSKA (reference sequence). V dropped 6 bases and J dropped 3 bases, with 20 bases sitting between them. The CDR3 extends over 15 amino acids. The CDR3, as DNA: TGCAGTGCGGACGAAGTAAATACAGGGAAAGAGACCCAGTACTTC. Protein: CSADEVNTGKETQYF.

The sample holds a few counts of this clonotype. The rearrangement joins TRBV4-1 to TRBJ1-1, with D perhaps TRBD1 (5 bases). The CDR3 sequence is 14 residues long. Trimming cost V 0 bases and J 7 bases, with 12 bases left between them. CDR1 and CDR2 from the germline V gene are MGHRA and YSYEKL. The chain's CDR3 is CASSQETGTHEAFF. The CDR3 DNA reads as TGCGCCAGCAGCCAAGAGACGGGGACCCATGAAGCTTTCTTT.

The chain recombines TRBV19 with TRBJ2-1; D call uncertain. The V end lost 3 bases, the J end lost 7 bases, and 7 bases lay between the germline ends. In germline, CDR1 is LNHDA, CDR2 SQIVND (reference sequence). This CDR3 spans 12 amino acids. For the CDR3, the DNA is TGTGCCAGTAGTATTTTTGGGAATGAGCAGTTCTTC. Amino acids: CASSIFGNEQFF.

The chain links TRBV15 to TRBJ2-7; weak D call: TRBD1 (5 bases). From germline, CDR1 is LNHNV and CDR2 YYDKDF (reference sequence). The CDR3 is 12 amino acids. Trimming removed 1 base at V and 6 bases at J, with 7 bases between. CDR3 residues: CATSRAGLEQYF. Here the CDR3 DNA reads TGTGCCACCAGCAGAGCAGGGCTCGAGCAGTACTTC.

This clonotype was seen a handful of times. A read error may be the cause here, since a much bigger clone is one base away. This CDR3 is CASSLNPGELFF. CDR3 sequence (DNA): TGTGCCAGCAGCTTGAACCCCGGGGAGCTGTTTTTT. The rearrangement joins TRBV7-9 to TRBJ2-2, with no clear D. CDR3 length: 12 residues. Germline V gene data show CDR1 as SEHNR and CDR2 as FQNEAQ (reference sequence).

This clonotype was found a few times. This chain connects TRBV10-1 to TRBJ2-7; D is unclear. The germline V and J ends were trimmed by 0 bases and 3 bases, with 3 bases remaining between them. Looked up from germline, CDR1 is WNHNN and CDR2 is SYGVQD (reference sequence). This CDR3 is 12 amino acids long. The CDR3 DNA sequence: TGCGCCAGCAGTGAGTCGAACTACGAGCAGTACTTC. Its protein product is CASSESNYEQYF.

The V and J genes are TRBV13 and TRBJ2-3; perhaps D is TRBD1 or TRBD2 (5 bases each). CDR1 is PRHDT, CDR2 FYEKMQ, per germline (reference sequence). The germline V and J ends were trimmed by 0 bases and 1 base, with 17 bases remaining between them. The CDR3 has 18 amino acids. The CDR3 spells CASSLGRSSGPRTDTQYF. The DNA of the CDR3 is TGTGCCAGCAGCTTAGGCCGATCGTCGGGGCCACGCACAGATACGCAGTATTTT.

With respect to this clonotype: Just one base apart from a much larger clone, this may be a read error. V gene TRBV7-8 combines with J gene TRBJ1-4; unclear D gene. V was clipped by 5 bases and J by 14 bases, with 18 bases between them. CDR1 and CDR2 from the germline V gene are SGHVS and FQNEAQ. The CDR3 is made up of 13 amino acids. CDR3 nucleotides: TGTGCCAGCAGCACCGAGATGGTCCCCCCTCTGTTTTTT. Protein sequence: CASSTEMVPPLFF.